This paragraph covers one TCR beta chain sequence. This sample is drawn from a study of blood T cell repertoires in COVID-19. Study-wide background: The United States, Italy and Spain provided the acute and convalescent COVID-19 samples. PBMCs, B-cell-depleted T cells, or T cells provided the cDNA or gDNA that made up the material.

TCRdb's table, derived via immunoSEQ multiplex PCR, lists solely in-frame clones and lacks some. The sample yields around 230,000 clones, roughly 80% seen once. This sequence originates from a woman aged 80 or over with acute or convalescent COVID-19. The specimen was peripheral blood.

CDR3 sequence: CASSRDRNTGELFF. The CDR3 DNA is TGCGCCAGCAGCAGGGACAGAAACACCGGGGAGCTGTTTTTT. The V and J genes are TRBV5-1 and TRBJ2-2, with 7 bases fitting TRBD1. V lost 4 bases and J lost 2; bases outside the gene matches: 2. CDR1 SGHRS and CDR2 YFSETQ come from the germline V gene. The CDR3 contains 14 residues.